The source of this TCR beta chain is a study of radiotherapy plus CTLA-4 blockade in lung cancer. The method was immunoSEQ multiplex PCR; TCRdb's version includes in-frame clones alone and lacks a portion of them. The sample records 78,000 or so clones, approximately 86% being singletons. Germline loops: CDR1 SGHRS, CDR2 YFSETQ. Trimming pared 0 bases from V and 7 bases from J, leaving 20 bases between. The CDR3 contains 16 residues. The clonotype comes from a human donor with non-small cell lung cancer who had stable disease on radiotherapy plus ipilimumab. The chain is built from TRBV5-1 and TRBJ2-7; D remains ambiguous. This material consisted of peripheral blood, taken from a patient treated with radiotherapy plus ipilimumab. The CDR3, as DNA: TGCGCCAGCAGCTTGGGGTCTGGCCACTACGCAGTGGAGCAGTACTTC. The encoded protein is CASSLGSGHYAVEQYF.